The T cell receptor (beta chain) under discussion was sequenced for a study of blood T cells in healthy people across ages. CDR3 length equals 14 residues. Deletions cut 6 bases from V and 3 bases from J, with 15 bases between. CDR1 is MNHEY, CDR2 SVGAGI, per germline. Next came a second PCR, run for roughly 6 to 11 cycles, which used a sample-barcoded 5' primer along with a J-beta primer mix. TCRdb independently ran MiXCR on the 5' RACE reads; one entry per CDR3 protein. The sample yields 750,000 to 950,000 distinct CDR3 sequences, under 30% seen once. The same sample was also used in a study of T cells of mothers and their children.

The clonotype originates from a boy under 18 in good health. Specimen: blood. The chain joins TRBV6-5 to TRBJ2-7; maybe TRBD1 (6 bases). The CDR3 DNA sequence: TGTGCCAGCAGACCTTTCGCGACAGGCTACGAGCAGTACTTC. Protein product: CASRPFATGYEQYF.